These 11 T cell receptor beta chains were sequenced from one sample in a study of blood T cell repertoires in COVID-19. Clones were sequenced by immunoSEQ multiplex PCR, and TCRdb holds only the in-frame ones, with some missing. Of a few hundred thousand clones listed, roughly four fifths are singletons. The material sequenced was PBMCs or T cells enriched from blood (not recorded which). Receptors were obtained from a middle-aged man who had recovered from COVID-19.

The chain carries TRBV10-3 and TRBJ2-2; 9 nucleotides line up with TRBD2. This CDR3 spans 14 amino acids. CDR1 ENHRY and CDR2 SYGVKD come from the germline V gene. V shed 8 bases, J shed 3 bases, and the junction held 4 bases outside the gene matches. The CDR3 loop is CAIRREGDTGELFF. In DNA, the CDR3 is TGTGCCATCCGGCGGGAGGGGGACACCGGGGAGCTGTTTTTT.

Written as DNA, the CDR3 is TGCGCCAGCAGCACAGGGGGCGCAGAGACCCAGTACTTC. Protein sequence: CASSTGGAETQYF. This chain uses TRBV5-1 with TRBJ2-5; 9 bases line up with TRBD1. V lost 4 bases and J lost 4; bases outside the gene matches: 2. The germline gives CDR1 SGHRS, CDR2 YFSETQ. CDR3 length: 13 amino acids.

The rearrangement joins TRBV4-2 to TRBJ1-3; 7 nucleotides line up with TRBD1. With V trimmed by 0 bases and J by 4 bases, 9 bases remained unmatched. The CDR3 runs to 17 residues. The germline V gene has CDR1 LGHNA and CDR2 YNFKEQ. The CDR3 DNA sequence: TGTGCCAGCAGCCAAGATTCCATAGGGGGCTCGGGAAACACCATATATTTT. The encoded protein is CASSQDSIGGSGNTIYF.

This sequence joins TRBV9 and TRBJ1-6, with D tentatively TRBD1 (5 bases). Trimming cost V 6 bases and J 5 bases, with 9 bases left between them. Germline CDR1 reads SGDLS; CDR2 reads YYNGEE. This CDR3 is 13 amino acids long. CDR3 in DNA: TGTGCCAGCACCAGGGAAGATAATTCACCCCTCCACTTT. Translated: CASTREDNSPLHF.

The gene calls are TRBV29-1 and TRBJ2-1, with D perhaps TRBD1 (6 bases). In germline, CDR1 is SQVTM, CDR2 ANQGSEA. The CDR3 has 12 residues. Trimming cost V 8 bases and J 4 bases, with 12 bases left between them. CDR3 DNA sequence: TGCAGCTCCCGAGGACAGTACAATGAGCAGTTCTTC. Translation gives CSSRGQYNEQFF.

The chain combines TRBV10-1 with TRBJ2-1; TRBD1 matches 10 bases. The CDR3 extends over 16 amino acids. Losses at the gene ends were 0 bases for V and 5 bases for J; bases not matched to a gene: 4. The germline gives CDR1 WNHNN, CDR2 SYGVQD (reference sequence). CDR3 region: CASSESLGTGDNEQFF. The CDR3, as DNA: TGCGCCAGCAGTGAGTCGTTGGGGACAGGGGACAATGAGCAGTTCTTC.

This clone was found a few times. The chain carries TRBV24-1 and TRBJ2-5; tentatively, D is TRBD2 (5 bases). The CDR3 spans 17 residues. In germline, CDR1 is KGHDR, CDR2 SFDVKD. The V end lost 0 bases, the J end lost 3 bases, and 16 bases lay between the germline ends. The CDR3 DNA is TGTGCCACCAGTGATTTGGGCTCCGGGGATCTTGAAGAGACCCAGTACTTC. Encoded protein: CATSDLGSGDLEETQYF.

The chain is built from TRBV12-3 or TRBV12-4 and TRBJ1-6; D is ambiguous. V was trimmed by 2 bases and J by 9 bases, leaving 5 bases between them. This CDR3 contains 12 residues. The chain's CDR3 is CASSLRSSPLHF. The DNA for the CDR3 is TGTGCCAGCAGTTTAAGGAGTTCACCCCTCCACTTT.

V is TRBV7-9 and J is TRBJ2-1; possible D gene TRBD2, 5 bases. Trimming took off 5 bases at V and 7 bases at J, with 21 bases between the two ends. This CDR3 has 16 amino acids. Germline V gives CDR1 SEHNR, CDR2 FQNEAQ (reference sequence). As DNA, the CDR3 is TGTGCCAGCAGCCATAGACTATCCACGGCAGAGAATGAGCAGTTCTTC. Translating gives CASSHRLSTAENEQFF.

Worth noting for this clone: Other DNA sequences from this sample encode an identical CDR3 as well. V and J are TRBV7-3 and TRBJ2-3; D is uncertain. Germline CDR1 and CDR2: SGHTA and FQGTGA. Trimming removed 3 bases from V and 4 bases from J, with 5 bases in between. This CDR3 comprises 12 residues. The CDR3 sequence is CASSFPSDTQYF. The DNA for the CDR3 is TGTGCCAGCAGCTTTCCTTCAGATACGCAGTATTTT.

The chain employs TRBV20-1 and TRBJ2-7, with a possible D match to TRBD2 (7 bases). The CDR3 has 16 amino acids. V dropped 3 bases and J dropped 6 bases, with 24 bases sitting between them. The germline V gene encodes CDR1 DFQATT and CDR2 SNEGSKA (reference sequence). CDR3: CSASAREVGGLREQYF. The CDR3 DNA is TGCAGTGCTAGTGCCCGTGAAGTGGGGGGGCTTCGCGAGCAGTACTTC.